The clone carrying this T cell receptor beta chain showed up just a few times. Germline V gene sequence: CDR1 DFQATT, CDR2 SNEGSKA (reference sequence). CDR3 size: 16 residues. V dropped 6 bases and J dropped 3; count of bases not matched to a gene: 12. The second PCR ran roughly 7 to 12 cycles with a sample-barcoded 5' primer and J-beta primers. One entry per CDR3 protein results from TCRdb running MiXCR on the 5' RACE reads. The sample lists about 580,000 distinct CDR3 sequences, around half seen once, with 20% to 25% in the top ten. This specimen comes from a study of blood T cells in healthy people across ages.

Sequenced sample: blood. This TCR came from a man older than 75 in good health. This chain joins TRBV20-1 and TRBJ1-5, with TRBD1 matching over 9 bases. CDR3 bases: TGCAGTGCACGACTCCCGGACAGGGGCTACAATCAGCCCCAGCATTTT. Protein: CSARLPDRGYNQPQHF.